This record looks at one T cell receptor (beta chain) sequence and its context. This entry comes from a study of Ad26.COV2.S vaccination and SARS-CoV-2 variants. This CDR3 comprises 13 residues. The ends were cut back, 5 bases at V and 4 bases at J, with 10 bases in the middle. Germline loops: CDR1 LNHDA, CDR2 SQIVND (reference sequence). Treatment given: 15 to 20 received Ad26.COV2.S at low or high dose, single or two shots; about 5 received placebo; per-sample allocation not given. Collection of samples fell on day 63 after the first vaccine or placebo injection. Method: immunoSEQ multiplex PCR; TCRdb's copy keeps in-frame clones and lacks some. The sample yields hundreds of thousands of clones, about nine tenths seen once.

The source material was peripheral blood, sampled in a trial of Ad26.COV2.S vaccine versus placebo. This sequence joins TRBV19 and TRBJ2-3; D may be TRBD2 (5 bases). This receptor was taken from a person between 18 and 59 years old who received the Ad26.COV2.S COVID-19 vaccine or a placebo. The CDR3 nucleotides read TGTGCCAGTAGTCCTTGGGGAGCAGATACGCAGTATTTT. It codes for CASSPWGADTQYF.